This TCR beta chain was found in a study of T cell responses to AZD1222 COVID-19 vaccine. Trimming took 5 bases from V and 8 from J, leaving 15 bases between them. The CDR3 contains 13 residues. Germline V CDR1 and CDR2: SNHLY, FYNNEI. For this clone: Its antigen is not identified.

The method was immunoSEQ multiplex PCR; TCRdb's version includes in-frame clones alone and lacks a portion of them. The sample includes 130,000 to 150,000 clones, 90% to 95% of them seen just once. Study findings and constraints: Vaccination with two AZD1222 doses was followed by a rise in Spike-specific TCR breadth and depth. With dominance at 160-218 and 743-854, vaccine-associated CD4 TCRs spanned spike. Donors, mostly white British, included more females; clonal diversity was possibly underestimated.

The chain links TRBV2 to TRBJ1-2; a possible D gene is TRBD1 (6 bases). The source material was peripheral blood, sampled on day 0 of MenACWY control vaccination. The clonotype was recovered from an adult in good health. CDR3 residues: CASSLQGKGGYTF. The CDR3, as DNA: TGTGCCAGCAGTCTACAGGGTAAGGGAGGCTACACCTTC.